This T cell receptor (beta chain) originates from a study of yellow fever vaccine responses in identical twins. MiXCR was run by TCRdb on the RT-PCR reads, yielding one entry per CDR3 protein. The top ten hold around 1.7% of the sample, which has about 13,000 distinct CDR3 sequences, around four fifths seen once. Broader study findings: Vaccine T cell responses of twins reportedly seemed partly convergent and partly personalized.

Germline CDR1 reads MGHRA; CDR2 reads YSYEKL. The CDR3 consists of 16 residues. V was clipped by 0 bases and J by 3 bases, with 15 bases between them. As for this clonotype: Its antigen remains unidentified.

Sequences were derived from T cells from blood (PBMCs), unsorted or a sorted subset (not recorded which), sampled before or after yellow fever vaccination (not recorded which). This receptor was identified in a young woman who received the yellow fever vaccine. The J gene is TRBJ2-7, the V gene TRBV4-1; D perhaps matches TRBD1 (6 bases). The CDR3 region has the DNA TGCGCCAGCAGCCAAGAAGAATGGGGGCTGGGCTACGAGCAGTACTTC. Protein: CASSQEEWGLGYEQYF.